This T cell receptor beta chain was documented in a study of blood T cell repertoires in COVID-19. Libraries were prepared by immunoSEQ multiplex PCR; TCRdb keeps only in-frame clonotypes and omits some of them. The sample lists fewer than 150,000 clones, approximately 80% occurring once. The V end was cut by 5 bases, the J end by 2 bases, with 8 bases between. The CDR3 covers 13 residues. The germline CDR1 and CDR2 sequences are SEHNR and FQNEAQ (reference sequence). What was sequenced was peripheral blood. The receptor was derived from a woman over 75 in a cohort sampled during active or convalescent COVID-19. V usage is TRBV7-9 and J usage is TRBJ2-3; D not certain. CDR3 DNA sequence: TGTGCCAGCAGCCCCGACATCACAGATACGCAGTATTTT. It translates to CASSPDITDTQYF.